Listed below are T cell receptor beta chains from one sample, sequenced in a study of neurological immune-mediated disorders. TCRdb independently ran MiXCR on the 5' RACE reads; one entry per CDR3 protein. The table includes about 59,000 distinct CDR3 sequences, approximately 12% detected once. The specimen sequenced was PBMCs. These receptors were collected from a woman aged 55-70 years with HTLV-1-associated myelopathy (HAM/TSP). Both conserved end residues are part of each CDR3. Each record gives: J gene, V gene, D gene, clone size, CDR3 protein, CDR3 DNA. The D gene is left open where the match is weak. Expanded clones get a size class; other rows say once, few or many, or leave the size out.

j_call: TRBJ2-7; v_call: TRBV6-1; d_call: NA; clone_size: few; cdr3_aa: CASRRVQSYEQYF; cdr3_nt: TGTGCCAGCAGGAGGGTCCAATCCTACGAGCAGTACTTC
j_call: TRBJ2-1; v_call: TRBV7-6; d_call: TRBD1; clone_size: few; cdr3_aa: CASSLKSDRDEQFF; cdr3_nt: TGTGCCAGCAGCTTAAAGAGTGACAGGGATGAGCAGTTCTTC
j_call: TRBJ2-7; v_call: TRBV14; d_call: NA; clone_size: many; cdr3_aa: CASSQDLADSYEQYF; cdr3_nt: TGTGCCAGCAGCCAAGATCTGGCAGACTCCTACGAGCAGTACTTC
j_call: TRBJ2-3; v_call: TRBV7-2; d_call: NA; clone_size: many; cdr3_aa: CASSATQTDTQYF; cdr3_nt: TGTGCCAGCAGCGCCACCCAGACAGATACGCAGTATTTT
j_call: TRBJ2-7; v_call: TRBV5-1; d_call: NA; clone_size: many; cdr3_aa: CASSLDPSYEQYF; cdr3_nt: TGCGCCAGCAGCTTGGACCCCTCCTACGAGCAGTACTTC
j_call: TRBJ1-4; v_call: TRBV25-1; d_call: NA; clone_size: many; cdr3_aa: CASSDRTTNEKLFF; cdr3_nt: TGTGCCAGCAGTGACCGGACAACTAATGAAAAACTGTTTTTT
j_call: TRBJ2-1; v_call: TRBV5-5; d_call: TRBD2; clone_size: many; cdr3_aa: CASSTPPGGGIYNEQFF; cdr3_nt: TGTGCCAGCAGCACACCTCCGGGGGGTGGAATTTACAATGAGCAGTTCTTC
j_call: TRBJ2-1; v_call: TRBV15; d_call: NA; clone_size: many; cdr3_aa: CATSSPVGDEQFF; cdr3_nt: TGTGCCACCAGCAGTCCCGTGGGCGATGAGCAGTTCTTC
j_call: TRBJ2-7; v_call: TRBV2; d_call: NA; clone_size: NA; cdr3_aa: CASENRVEQYF; cdr3_nt: TGTGCCAGCGAGAACAGGGTCGAGCAGTACTTC
j_call: TRBJ2-2; v_call: TRBV12-3/TRBV12-4; d_call: NA; clone_size: many; cdr3_aa: CASMTNTGELFF; cdr3_nt: TGTGCCAGCATGACGAACACCGGGGAGCTGTTTTTT
j_call: TRBJ2-1; v_call: TRBV7-2; d_call: TRBD2; clone_size: many; cdr3_aa: CASSFVSGRAYNEQFF; cdr3_nt: TGTGCCAGCAGCTTCGTTAGCGGGAGGGCCTACAATGAGCAGTTCTTC
j_call: TRBJ2-7; v_call: TRBV3-1; d_call: TRBD2; clone_size: many; cdr3_aa: CASSQGLRLASSYEQYF; cdr3_nt: TGTGCCAGCAGCCAAGGCCTTCGACTAGCCTCCTCCTACGAGCAGTACTTC
j_call: TRBJ2-1; v_call: TRBV20-1; d_call: TRBD1; clone_size: many; cdr3_aa: CSARGQGANEQFF; cdr3_nt: TGCAGTGCTCGGGGACAGGGGGCGAATGAGCAGTTCTTC
j_call: TRBJ2-4; v_call: TRBV4-1; d_call: NA; clone_size: many; cdr3_aa: CASSQESFMGKNIQYF; cdr3_nt: TGCGCCAGCAGCCAAGAGAGTTTCATGGGCAAAAACATTCAGTACTTC
j_call: TRBJ1-4; v_call: TRBV20-1; d_call: NA; clone_size: many; cdr3_aa: CSAHDRTNEKLFF; cdr3_nt: TGCAGTGCTCATGACAGAACTAATGAAAAACTGTTTTTT
j_call: TRBJ1-1; v_call: TRBV27; d_call: NA; clone_size: NA; cdr3_aa: CASSLSRLNTEAFF; cdr3_nt: TGTGCCAGCAGTTTATCCAGACTTAACACTGAAGCTTTCTTT
j_call: TRBJ2-6; v_call: TRBV12-3/TRBV12-4; d_call: NA; clone_size: many; cdr3_aa: CASSLQGKILGGANVLTF; cdr3_nt: TGTGCCAGCAGTTTGCAGGGAAAAATTTTAGGTGGGGCCAACGTCCTGACTTTC
j_call: TRBJ1-4; v_call: TRBV29-1; d_call: NA; clone_size: many; cdr3_aa: CSVVGVRTEKLFF; cdr3_nt: TGCAGCGTTGTGGGCGTGCGGACTGAAAAACTGTTTTTT
j_call: TRBJ1-1; v_call: TRBV5-1; d_call: NA; clone_size: many; cdr3_aa: CASSLEPTGPTEAFF; cdr3_nt: TGCGCCAGCAGCTTGGAACCGACGGGACCCACTGAAGCTTTCTTT
j_call: TRBJ2-3; v_call: TRBV6-1; d_call: NA; clone_size: many; cdr3_aa: CASSEVEGTQYF; cdr3_nt: TGTGCCAGCAGTGAAGTTGAAGGGACGCAGTATTTT
j_call: TRBJ1-6; v_call: TRBV5-1; d_call: NA; clone_size: many; cdr3_aa: CASSLNAGTLQNSPLHF; cdr3_nt: TGCGCCAGCAGCTTGAACGCCGGGACACTCCAGAATTCACCCCTCCACTTT
j_call: TRBJ2-1; v_call: TRBV10-3; d_call: TRBD2; clone_size: many; cdr3_aa: CAISTRTSGRDYNEQFF; cdr3_nt: TGTGCCATCAGTACAAGGACTAGCGGGAGGGACTACAATGAGCAGTTCTTC
j_call: TRBJ2-3; v_call: TRBV5-5; d_call: TRBD1; clone_size: many; cdr3_aa: CASNLLAGGSTDTQYF; cdr3_nt: TGTGCCAGCAACCTTCTGGCAGGGGGATCCACAGATACGCAGTATTTT
j_call: TRBJ1-5; v_call: TRBV16; d_call: TRBD1; clone_size: NA; cdr3_aa: CASSHLGQENQPQHF; cdr3_nt: TGTGCCAGCAGCCATCTGGGACAGGAGAATCAGCCCCAGCATTTT
j_call: TRBJ2-5; v_call: TRBV14; d_call: NA; clone_size: many; cdr3_aa: CASSQAVWGGETQYF; cdr3_nt: TGTGCCAGCAGCCAGGCGGTTTGGGGAGGTGAGACCCAGTACTTC
j_call: TRBJ1-5; v_call: TRBV7-8; d_call: TRBD1; clone_size: many; cdr3_aa: CASSLEGPGGLQHF; cdr3_nt: TGTGCCAGCAGCTTAGAGGGGCCAGGGGGTCTCCAGCATTTT
j_call: TRBJ2-2; v_call: TRBV27; d_call: NA; clone_size: NA; cdr3_aa: CASSLWITGELFF; cdr3_nt: TGTGCCAGCAGTTTATGGATTACCGGGGAGCTGTTTTTT
j_call: TRBJ2-7; v_call: TRBV7-2; d_call: TRBD2; clone_size: many; cdr3_aa: CASSEGLAGHEQYF; cdr3_nt: TGTGCCAGCAGCGAGGGACTAGCGGGACACGAGCAGTACTTC
j_call: TRBJ1-6; v_call: TRBV5-1; d_call: NA; clone_size: many; cdr3_aa: CASSSKAGLNSPLHF; cdr3_nt: TGCGCCAGCAGCTCGAAGGCAGGTCTTAATTCACCCCTCCACTTT
j_call: TRBJ2-3; v_call: TRBV20-1; d_call: TRBD2; clone_size: many; cdr3_aa: CSARGLADYTDTQYF; cdr3_nt: TGCAGTGCTAGGGGACTAGCGGATTACACAGATACGCAGTATTTT
j_call: TRBJ2-3; v_call: TRBV5-1; d_call: NA; clone_size: many; cdr3_aa: CASSSGQTSTDTQYF; cdr3_nt: TGCGCCAGCAGCTCCGGACAGACTAGCACAGATACGCAGTATTTT
j_call: TRBJ2-3; v_call: TRBV7-2; d_call: NA; clone_size: many; cdr3_aa: CASSSPGNTQYF; cdr3_nt: TGTGCCAGCAGTTCCCCCGGAAATACGCAGTATTTT
j_call: TRBJ2-3; v_call: TRBV4-1; d_call: TRBD2; clone_size: many; cdr3_aa: CASSHPLSGSFGTDTQYF; cdr3_nt: TGCGCCAGCAGCCACCCCCTTAGCGGGAGTTTCGGCACAGATACGCAGTATTTT
j_call: TRBJ2-1; v_call: TRBV19; d_call: TRBD2; clone_size: once; cdr3_aa: CASSIEQRGYNEQFF; cdr3_nt: TGTGCCAGTAGTATAGAGCAGCGGGGATACAATGAGCAGTTCTTC
j_call: TRBJ2-1; v_call: TRBV3-1; d_call: NA; clone_size: many; cdr3_aa: CASSLGGTDDNEQFF; cdr3_nt: TGTGCCAGCAGCCTAGGAGGAACCGACGACAATGAGCAGTTCTTC
j_call: TRBJ2-7; v_call: TRBV7-2; d_call: NA; clone_size: few; cdr3_aa: CASSLSFAEGGATQYF; cdr3_nt: TGTGCCAGCAGCTTATCCTTCGCAGAGGGTGGGGCTACGCAGTACTTC
j_call: TRBJ2-3; v_call: TRBV12-3/TRBV12-4; d_call: TRBD2; clone_size: few; cdr3_aa: CASRPGLAVIGDTQYF; cdr3_nt: TGTGCCAGCAGACCGGGACTAGCGGTTATTGGGGATACGCAGTATTTT
j_call: TRBJ2-7; v_call: TRBV5-5; d_call: TRBD1; clone_size: many; cdr3_aa: CASSLEGQGYEQYF; cdr3_nt: TGTGCCAGCAGCTTGGAGGGACAGGGGTACGAGCAGTACTTC
j_call: TRBJ2-5; v_call: TRBV7-8; d_call: NA; clone_size: many; cdr3_aa: CASSLGRYQETQYF; cdr3_nt: TGTGCCAGCAGCTTAGGGCGGTACCAAGAGACCCAGTACTTC
j_call: TRBJ2-7; v_call: TRBV27; d_call: TRBD2; clone_size: many; cdr3_aa: CASKREGSYEQYF; cdr3_nt: TGTGCCAGCAAACGGGAGGGCTCCTACGAGCAGTACTTC
j_call: TRBJ2-1; v_call: TRBV3-1; d_call: NA; clone_size: many; cdr3_aa: CASSPLEGQGEQFF; cdr3_nt: TGTGCCAGCAGCCCCCTCGAGGGCCAGGGTGAGCAGTTCTTC
j_call: TRBJ2-1; v_call: TRBV29-1; d_call: TRBD2; clone_size: many; cdr3_aa: CSVGKRGWGNEQFF; cdr3_nt: TGCAGCGTTGGAAAGCGGGGCTGGGGGAATGAGCAGTTCTTC
j_call: TRBJ2-2; v_call: TRBV7-2; d_call: NA; clone_size: many; cdr3_aa: CASSSRGKMATGELFF; cdr3_nt: TGTGCCAGCAGCTCGCGGGGCAAGATGGCCACCGGGGAGCTGTTTTTT
j_call: TRBJ2-3; v_call: TRBV5-1; d_call: NA; clone_size: many; cdr3_aa: CASSLGFAADTQYF; cdr3_nt: TGCGCCAGCAGCTTGGGATTTGCGGCAGATACGCAGTATTTT
j_call: TRBJ2-1; v_call: TRBV5-1; d_call: TRBD2; clone_size: many; cdr3_aa: CASSLADGRANEQFF; cdr3_nt: TGCGCCAGCAGCTTGGCCGACGGGAGGGCCAATGAGCAGTTCTTC
j_call: TRBJ1-1; v_call: TRBV20-1; d_call: NA; clone_size: many; cdr3_aa: CSARGTLMNTEAFF; cdr3_nt: TGCAGTGCTAGGGGGACCCTCATGAACACTGAAGCTTTCTTT
j_call: TRBJ2-5; v_call: TRBV5-1; d_call: NA; clone_size: many; cdr3_aa: CASSLDDQETQYF; cdr3_nt: TGCGCCAGCAGCTTGGATGATCAAGAGACCCAGTACTTC
j_call: TRBJ2-1; v_call: TRBV20-1; d_call: NA; clone_size: many; cdr3_aa: CSARDLGLAGSSYNEQFF; cdr3_nt: TGCAGTGCTAGAGATTTGGGGCTAGCCGGGAGCTCCTACAATGAGCAGTTCTTC
j_call: TRBJ2-5; v_call: TRBV15; d_call: TRBD1; clone_size: many; cdr3_aa: CATSRGPDRGGETQYF; cdr3_nt: TGTGCCACCAGCAGAGGTCCCGACAGGGGAGGAGAGACCCAGTACTTC
j_call: TRBJ1-4; v_call: TRBV12-3/TRBV12-4; d_call: NA; clone_size: many; cdr3_aa: CASSLEGSGLTGEKLFF; cdr3_nt: TGTGCCAGCAGCCTGGAGGGGTCAGGACTTACCGGTGAAAAACTGTTTTTT
j_call: TRBJ1-4; v_call: TRBV20-1; d_call: TRBD1; clone_size: many; cdr3_aa: CSAPSGGEGKLFF; cdr3_nt: TGCAGTGCCCCTTCAGGGGGCGAGGGAAAACTGTTTTTT